Below are 4 T cell receptor beta chains sequenced from a single sample in a study of shared clonotypes between healthy human individuals. Clones were sequenced by immunoSEQ multiplex PCR, and TCRdb holds only the in-frame ones, with some missing. Altogether some 510,000 clones are present, roughly 78% being singletons, with the ten largest covering roughly 13%. The specimen was PBMCs. The origin of the receptors is a woman aged 40 to 50 in good health. Some clones in this sample may be carry-over from other donors' samples.

There are a few counts of this clone. The rearrangement links TRBV4-2 to TRBJ2-2; 9 bases are shared with TRBD1. This CDR3 contains 14 residues. The V segment lost 6 bases and the J segment 7 bases; nucleotides outside the gene matches: 6. Germline V gene lookup returns CDR1 LGHNA and CDR2 YNFKEQ. The CDR3 is CASRYRGQSGELFF. In DNA form, the CDR3 reads TGTGCCAGCAGATACAGGGGGCAAAGCGGGGAGCTGTTTTTT.

The chain carries TRBV14 and TRBJ2-7, with unresolved D. This CDR3 has 12 amino acids. Trimming took off 0 bases at V and 4 bases at J, with 4 bases between the two ends. The germline gives CDR1 SGHDN, CDR2 FVKESK. This chain's CDR3 is CASSQDRYEQYF. CDR3 nucleotide sequence: TGTGCCAGCAGCCAAGATAGGTACGAGCAGTACTTC. The variable domain in full, with the rest retrieved from reference TRBV14 and TRBJ2-7, is EAGVTQFPSHSVIEKGQTVTLRCDPISGHDNLYWYRRVMGKEIKFLLHFVKESKQDESGMPNNRFLAERTGGTYSTLKVQPAELEDSGVYFCASSQDRYEQYFGPGTRLTVT.

This clone occurred a few times. V usage is TRBV6-5 and J usage is TRBJ1-3; a possible D gene is TRBD1 (5 bases). The V and J ends lost 2 bases and 0 bases respectively, with 11 bases between them. The germline V gene has CDR1 MNHEY and CDR2 SVGAGI. The CDR3 is 16 amino acids. In DNA form, the CDR3 reads TGTGCCAGCAGTTACGGGGGAATCCGCTCTGGAAACACCATATATTTT. Its protein is CASSYGGIRSGNTIYF.

The rearrangement joins TRBV9 to TRBJ2-3; TRBD1 is a possible D gene (7 bases). Trimming took off 6 bases at V and 1 base at J, with 15 bases between the two ends. Germline CDR1 SGDLS, CDR2 YYNGEE. The CDR3 runs 15 residues. CDR3 sequence reads: CASTIRGVGTDTQYF. The CDR3 DNA reads TGTGCCAGCACCATCAGGGGGGTGGGCACAGATACGCAGTATTTT.